Below, 10 T cell receptor beta chains from the same sample are listed, as sequenced in a study of cytomegalovirus exposure and HLA in healthy donors. PCR primers comprised 60 Vbeta and 13 Jbeta primers. Some clones are missing from TCRdb's copy, which holds only in-frame ones; the method was immunoSEQ multiplex PCR. The sample yields about 92,000 clones, around 74% seen once. The sequenced sample consisted of PBMCs. These receptors originate from a man in his forties or fifties in good health and CMV-seropositive.

This clone has only a few counts. This sequence joins TRBV7-9 and TRBJ2-5; D gene unclear. This CDR3 has 12 amino acids. Trimming took 1 base from V and 5 from J, leaving 5 bases between them. CDR1 and CDR2 (germline): SEHNR, FQNEAQ (reference sequence). CDR3 residues: CASSLDGETQYF. The CDR3 DNA reads as TGTGCCAGCAGCTTAGACGGGGAGACCCAGTACTTC. The full variable domain, with the rest looked up from reference TRBV7-9 and TRBJ2-5, is DTGVSQNPRHKITKRGQNVTFRCDPISEHNRLYWYRQTLGQGPEFLTYFQNEAQLEKSRLLSDRFSAERPKGSFSTLEIQRTEQGDSAMYLCASSLDGETQYFGPGTRLLVL.

The chain employs TRBV11-3 and TRBJ2-2; tentative D call: TRBD1 (6 bases). V was shortened by 3 bases and J by 1 base, with 12 bases between the two germline ends. This CDR3 is 16 amino acids long. Germline loops: CDR1 SGHNT, CDR2 YENEEA. CDR3 loop: CASSFMGAKNTGELFF. CDR3 DNA: TGTGCCAGCAGCTTTATGGGGGCGAAGAACACCGGGGAGCTGTTTTTT. Full variable domain (outside the CDR3, taken from reference TRBV11-3 and TRBJ2-2): EAGVVQSPRYKIIEKKQPVAFWCNPISGHNTLYWYLQNLGQGPELLIRYENEEAVDDSQLPKDRFSAERLKGVDSTLKIQPAELGDSAVYLCASSFMGAKNTGELFFGEGSRLTVL.

This chain links TRBV27 with TRBJ2-6, with a tentative D call TRBD2 (5 bases). The CDR3 runs to 17 residues. Trimming took 1 base from V and 2 from J, leaving 12 bases between them. Germline V CDR1 and CDR2: MNHEY, SMNVEV (reference sequence). The CDR3 sequence is CASSLYPPGTGANVLTF. DNA of the CDR3: TGTGCCAGCAGTTTATATCCACCCGGGACTGGGGCCAACGTCCTGACTTTC.

This chain uses TRBV7-3 with TRBJ2-2; 11 bases are shared with TRBD1. Germline CDR1 SGHTA, CDR2 FQGTGA. The CDR3 spans 13 residues. V lost 8 bases to trimming and J lost 6 bases; unmatched junction nucleotides: 2. CDR3 loop: CASGQGAPGELFF. DNA of the CDR3: TGTGCCAGCGGACAGGGGGCGCCCGGGGAGCTGTTTTTT.

The chain joins TRBV5-5 to TRBJ1-1; D is possibly TRBD1 (6 bases). The V gene lost 3 bases and the J gene lost 5 bases, with 17 bases spanning the gap. Germline V CDR1 and CDR2: SGHKS, YYEKEE (reference sequence). This CDR3 comprises 15 residues. The chain's CDR3 is CASSSKTGPWTEAFF. CDR3 coding DNA: TGTGCCAGCAGCTCAAAAACAGGGCCTTGGACTGAAGCTTTCTTT.

The V call is TRBV7-2, the J call TRBJ1-3, with D possibly matching TRBD1 (6 bases). The CDR3 extends over 19 amino acids. From germline, CDR1 is SGHTA and CDR2 FQGNSA. Trimming stripped 3 bases from V and 2 bases from J, with 23 bases between. The DNA for the CDR3 is TGTGCCAGCAGCTTGCCGACAGGAGGAACAACTAGGCCTGGAAACACCATATATTTT. Protein: CASSLPTGGTTRPGNTIYF.

This chain joins TRBV6-6 and TRBJ1-4; 9 nucleotides agree with TRBD1. The junction had 12 bases not matched to a gene; V was cut back by 5 bases and J by 8 bases. This CDR3 region has 16 residues. From germline, CDR1 is MNHNY and CDR2 SVGAGI (reference sequence). The CDR3: CASSRSSGTGIEKLFF. The CDR3 nucleotides are TGTGCCAGCAGTCGTTCCTCCGGGACAGGGATCGAAAAACTGTTTTTT.

The chain couples TRBV4-3 to TRBJ2-4; no clear D. The CDR3 consists of 14 residues. V was shortened by 4 bases and J by 2 bases, with 9 bases between the two germline ends. From germline, CDR1 is LGHNA and CDR2 YSLEER. The CDR3 nucleotides read TGCGCCAGCAGCCCAGAGCCTACCAAAAACATTCAGTACTTC. Amino acids: CASSPEPTKNIQYF.

The sample holds a few counts of this clone. This chain joins TRBV4-3 and TRBJ1-1; D unclear. The CDR3 is made up of 14 amino acids. V was shortened by 4 bases and J by 2 bases, with 11 bases between the two germline ends. CDR1 and CDR2 (germline): LGHNA, YSLEER. Here the CDR3 DNA reads TGCGCCAGCAGCCTTACCACAGATAACACTGAAGCTTTCTTT. It encodes CASSLTTDNTEAFF.

V and J are TRBV2 and TRBJ1-1; a possible D gene is TRBD1 (6 bases). Germline CDR1 SNHLY, CDR2 FYNNEI. The CDR3 covers 13 residues. Trimming took 6 bases from V and 11 from J, leaving 19 bases between them. The CDR3 spells CASSEDSSREAFF. The CDR3 nucleotides read TGTGCCAGCAGCGAGGACAGTAGCCGTGAGGCTTTCTTT. Supplemented by reference TRBV2 and TRBJ1-1, the full variable domain reads EPEVTQTPSHQVTQMGQEVILRCVPISNHLYFYWYRQILGQKVEFLVSFYNNEISEKSEIFDDQFSVERPDGSNFTLKIRSTKLEDSAMYFCASSEDSSREAFFGQGTRLTVV.